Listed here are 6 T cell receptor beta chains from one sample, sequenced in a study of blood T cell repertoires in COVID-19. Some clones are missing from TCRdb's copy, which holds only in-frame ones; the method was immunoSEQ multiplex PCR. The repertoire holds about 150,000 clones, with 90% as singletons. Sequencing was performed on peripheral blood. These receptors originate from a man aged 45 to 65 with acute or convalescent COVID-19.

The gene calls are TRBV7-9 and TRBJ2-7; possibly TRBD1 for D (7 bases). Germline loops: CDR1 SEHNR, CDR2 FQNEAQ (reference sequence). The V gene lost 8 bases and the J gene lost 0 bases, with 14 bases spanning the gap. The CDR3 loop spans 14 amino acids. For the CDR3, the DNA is TGTGCCAGCGGGGGGACAGAAACCTCCTACGAGCAGTACTTC. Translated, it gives CASGGTETSYEQYF.

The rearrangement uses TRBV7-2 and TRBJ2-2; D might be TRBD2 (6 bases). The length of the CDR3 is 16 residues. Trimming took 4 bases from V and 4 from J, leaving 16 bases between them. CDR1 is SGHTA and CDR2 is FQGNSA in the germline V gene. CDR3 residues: CASSSSPIGGTGELFF. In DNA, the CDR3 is TGTGCCAGCAGCTCCTCCCCCATCGGGGGCACCGGGGAGCTGTTTTTT.

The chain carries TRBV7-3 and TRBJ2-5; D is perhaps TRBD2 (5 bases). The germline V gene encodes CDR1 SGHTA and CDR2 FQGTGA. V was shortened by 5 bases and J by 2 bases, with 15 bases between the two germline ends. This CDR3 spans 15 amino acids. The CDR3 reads CASSLGLGMQETQYF. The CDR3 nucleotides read TGTGCCAGCAGCCTCGGCCTCGGGATGCAAGAGACCCAGTACTTC.

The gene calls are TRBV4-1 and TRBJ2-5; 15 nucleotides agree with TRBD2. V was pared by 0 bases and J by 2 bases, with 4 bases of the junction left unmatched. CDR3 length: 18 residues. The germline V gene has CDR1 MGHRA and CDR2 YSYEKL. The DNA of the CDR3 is TGCGCCAGCAGCCAAGAGAGGACTAGCGGGAGGGGGCAAGAGACCCAGTACTTC. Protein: CASSQERTSGRGQETQYF.

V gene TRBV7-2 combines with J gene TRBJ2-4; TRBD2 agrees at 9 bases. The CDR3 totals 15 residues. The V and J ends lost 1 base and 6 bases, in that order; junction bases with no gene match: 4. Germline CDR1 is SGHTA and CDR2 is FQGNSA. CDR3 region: CASSLDAGGPNIQYF. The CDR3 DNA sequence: TGTGCCAGCAGCTTAGACGCGGGAGGGCCAAACATTCAGTACTTC.

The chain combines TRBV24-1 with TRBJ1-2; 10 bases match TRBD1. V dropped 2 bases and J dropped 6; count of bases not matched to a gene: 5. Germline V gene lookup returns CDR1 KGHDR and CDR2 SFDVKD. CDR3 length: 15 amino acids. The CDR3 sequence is CATSDSGTGVDGYTF. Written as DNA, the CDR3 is TGTGCCACCAGTGATTCGGGGACAGGGGTGGATGGCTACACCTTC.